Listed below are T cell receptor beta chains from one sample, sequenced in a study of blood T cell repertoires in COVID-19. Libraries were prepared by immunoSEQ multiplex PCR; TCRdb keeps only in-frame clonotypes and omits some of them. The repertoire holds 150,000 to 200,000 clones, roughly nine tenths seen once, with around 7% in the top ten. Sequencing input: peripheral blood. The receptors here all came from a man between 35 and 55 years old with acute or convalescent COVID-19. Each CDR3 is given with its conserved first and last residue. The D gene is left open where the match is weak. The size field is filled for only some rows; it gives once, few, many or a size class.

d_gene	abundance	v_gene	j_gene	CDR3aa	CDR3nt
.	once	TRBV19	TRBJ2-1	CASSINRGGSYNEQFF	TGTGCCAGTAGTATCAACAGGGGAGGCTCCTACAATGAGCAGTTCTTC
.	once	TRBV5-1	TRBJ2-7	CASRTGTFAYEQYF	TGCGCCAGCAGAACCGGGACATTTGCCTACGAGCAGTACTTC
.	.	TRBV10-3	TRBJ1-5	CAIKDTGNNQPQHF	TGTGCCATCAAAGATACAGGGAACAATCAGCCCCAGCATTTT
TRBD2	.	TRBV5-1	TRBJ2-3	CASSSIAGDTQYF	TGCGCCAGCAGCTCCATAGCGGGAGATACGCAGTATTTT
TRBD1	.	TRBV19	TRBJ2-3	CASTRTGAGTDTQYF	TGTGCCAGTACTCGGACAGGGGCTGGCACAGATACGCAGTATTTT
.	.	TRBV7-3	TRBJ2-1	CASSNSGSPEQFF	TGTGCCAGCAGCAACTCAGGGTCCCCTGAGCAGTTCTTC
.	.	TRBV5-1	TRBJ1-2	CASSLAGRGSGYTF	TGCGCCAGCAGCTTGGCCGGCAGGGGAAGTGGCTACACCTTC
TRBD2	once	TRBV9	TRBJ2-1	CASSPGLTSYNEQFF	TGTGCCAGCAGCCCGGGACTAACCTCCTACAATGAGCAGTTCTTC
.	.	TRBV7-2	TRBJ2-3	CASSLVGTSTDTQYF	TGTGCCAGCAGCTTAGTTGGGACTAGCACAGATACGCAGTATTTT
TRBD1	.	TRBV28	TRBJ1-2	CASSLWGTGGNYGYTF	TGTGCCAGCAGTTTATGGGGGACAGGGGGCAACTATGGCTACACCTTC
TRBD2	once	TRBV30	TRBJ2-5	CACTSGGSQETQYF	TGTGCCTGCACTAGCGGGGGGTCCCAAGAGACCCAGTACTTC
TRBD2	.	TRBV7-2	TRBJ2-5	CASRRSGGETQYF	TGTGCCAGCAGACGAAGCGGGGGAGAGACCCAGTACTTC
TRBD2	.	TRBV29-1	TRBJ2-1	CSVEGLASGGNEQFF	TGCAGCGTTGAAGGTTTGGCTAGCGGGGGGAATGAGCAGTTCTTC
.	.	TRBV7-2	TRBJ2-2	CASRPEGTNTGELFF	TGTGCCAGCAGGCCGGAGGGGACCAACACCGGGGAGCTGTTTTTT
TRBD1	.	TRBV10-3	TRBJ2-7	CAISSQGVSEQYF	TGTGCCATCAGCAGCCAGGGGGTAAGCGAGCAGTACTTC
TRBD1	.	TRBV27	TRBJ1-4	CASSPTGGSGEKLFF	TGTGCCAGCAGTCCCACAGGGGGCTCGGGTGAAAAACTGTTTTTT
.	.	TRBV28	TRBJ2-1	CASSFNGVHEQFF	TGTGCCAGCAGTTTTAACGGAGTCCATGAGCAGTTCTTC
TRBD2	.	TRBV3-1/TRBV3-2	TRBJ2-2	CASSRRAGGRGELFF	TGTGCCAGCAGCCGTCGAGCGGGGGGGCGAGGGGAGCTGTTTTTT
.	.	TRBV28	TRBJ1-1	CASSFNREAFF	TGTGCCAGCAGTTTCAACAGGGAAGCTTTCTTT
.	.	TRBV7-2	TRBJ2-7	CASSPSAGRPYEQYF	TGTGCCAGCAGCCCGTCGGCGGGGCGCCCTTACGAGCAGTACTTC
TRBD1	.	TRBV9	TRBJ1-2	CASSNTGVHNYGYTF	TGTGCCAGCAGCAACACAGGGGTTCATAACTATGGCTACACCTTC
TRBD2	.	TRBV10-2	TRBJ2-1	CASISGSSSYNEQFF	TGCGCCAGCATTAGCGGGTCAAGCTCCTACAATGAGCAGTTCTTC
.	.	TRBV19	TRBJ2-3	CASSIQGTDTQYF	TGTGCCAGTAGTATCCAGGGCACAGATACGCAGTATTTT
.	.	TRBV7-8	TRBJ1-6	CASSLLSWTFSGSPLHF	TGTGCCAGCAGCTTGCTTTCCTGGACTTTCAGTGGGTCACCCCTCCACTTT
.	.	TRBV6-2/TRBV6-3	TRBJ1-5	CASSDPGSNQPQHF	TGTGCCAGCAGCGACCCAGGTAGCAATCAGCCCCAGCATTTT
TRBD2	.	TRBV5-1	TRBJ2-3	CASSLIPSGSTDTQYF	TGCGCCAGCAGCTTGATCCCTAGCGGGAGCACAGATACGCAGTATTTT
TRBD2	.	TRBV4-1	TRBJ2-5	CASSHPPREARGGRQETQYF	TGCGCCAGCAGCCATCCGCCCAGGGAAGCGCGGGGGGGCCGTCAAGAGACCCAGTACTTC
TRBD2	.	TRBV6-2/TRBV6-3	TRBJ2-5	CASSYSAGGRETQYF	TGTGCCAGCAGTTACTCCGCGGGGGGGAGAGAGACCCAGTACTTC
.	.	TRBV25-1	TRBJ1-2	CASSVGEVGGYTF	TGTGCCAGCAGTGTAGGGGAGGTTGGTGGCTACACCTTC
.	once	TRBV5-8	TRBJ1-1	CASNMEGPEAFF	TGTGCCAGCAATATGGAGGGGCCTGAAGCTTTCTTT